This record looks at one T cell receptor beta chain sequence and its context. In the authors' methods: Amplifying reference gene primers gave estimates of nucleated cell counts. This table comes from immunoSEQ multiplex PCR, and its TCRdb copy is limited to in-frame clones, with some not included. That table furnishes V, J and clone size, whereas the DNA furnished D and trimming. The table has 300,000 to 350,000 clones, roughly 87% seen once. This sample was included in a study of blood T cell repertoires in COVID-19. Study summary: Samples representing acute and convalescent COVID-19 were sourced from the United States, Italy and Spain.

Sequencing was performed on peripheral blood. The receptor was derived from a man in his late teens or twenties with active or convalescent COVID-19.

The CDR3 protein is CASSFQGSTYEQYF. CDR3 nucleotides: TGTGCCAGCAGTTTTCAGGGGTCCACCTACGAGCAGTACTTC. The chain recombines TRBV27 with TRBJ2-7; a possible D gene is TRBD1 (6 bases). Germline V lookup: CDR1 MNHEY, CDR2 SMNVEV (reference sequence). With 3 bases removed from V and 2 bases from J, the gap between germline ends came to 11 bases. The CDR3 spans 14 residues.